Shown below are 18 T cell receptor beta chains from a single sample sequenced in a study of T cells after yellow fever vaccination. A single record per CDR3 protein comes from TCRdb applying MiXCR to the 5' RACE reads. The repertoire has approximately 610,000 distinct CDR3 sequences, less than 20% of them found once; the top ten carry 17%. The input for sequencing was PBMCs, taken 5 days after the first yellow fever vaccination. All receptors derive from a man aged 18 to 29 who received the YFV17D yellow fever vaccine.

The chain couples TRBV2 to TRBJ2-7; 7 nucleotides line up with TRBD1. CDR1 is SNHLY, CDR2 FYNNEI, per germline. The CDR3 covers 15 residues. Trimming at V came to 3 bases and at J to 0 bases, leaving 5 bases not matched to a gene. CDR3 nucleotides: TGTGCCAGCAGTGAGTCCAGGGGGAGCTCCTACGAGCAGTACGTC. It specifies CASSESRGSSYEQYV.

This clonotype was counted only a few times. The rearrangement joins TRBV12-3 or TRBV12-4 to TRBJ2-5; D is perhaps TRBD1 or TRBD2 (5 bases each). The CDR3 has 16 residues. V lost 6 bases and J 5 bases, leaving 22 bases between the germline ends. CDR3 sequence (DNA): TGTGCCAGCAGCCTTGGCTGGGGAGCCGCAGGGGAGACCCAGTACTTC. Amino acids: CASSLGWGAAGETQYF.

This clonotype came up a few times. The chain links TRBV7-3 to TRBJ1-1, with D unclear. Germline V gives CDR1 SGHTA, CDR2 FQGTGA. Trimming took off 2 bases at V and 1 base at J, with 8 bases between the two ends. This CDR3 has 14 amino acids. CDR3 in DNA: TGTGCCAGCAGCTTATTCCCCGAGAACACTGAAGCTTTCTTT. This codes for CASSLFPENTEAFF.

The table lists this clonotype with a few counts. This chain connects TRBV4-3 to TRBJ1-1, with 8 bases matching TRBD1. Germline-derived CDR1 and CDR2 are LGHNA and YSLEER. CDR3 length: 14 amino acids. The J segment lost 4 bases and the V segment lost 7 bases, leaving 8 bases of the junction unmatched. The CDR3 DNA reads as TGCGCCAGCACCCCCCGACAGGGGAGCACTGAAGCTTTCTTT. Residues: CASTPRQGSTEAFF.

This clonotype came up many times. The genes are TRBV14 and TRBJ1-1; D gene uncertain. Germline values: CDR1 SGHDN, CDR2 FVKESK. V shed 4 bases and J shed 1 base, with 10 bases lying between them. The CDR3 has 14 residues. CDR3 loop: CASSPRGANTEAFF. CDR3 nucleotide sequence: TGTGCCAGCAGCCCCCGCGGAGCGAACACTGAAGCTTTCTTT.

This clonotype was counted only a few times. The V gene is TRBV2, the J gene TRBJ2-1; 7 bases agree with TRBD2. The length of the CDR3 is 13 residues. Germline V lookup: CDR1 SNHLY, CDR2 FYNNEI. V was pared by 4 bases and J by 7 bases, with 4 bases of the junction left unmatched. The CDR3 sequence is CASSGTSSNEQFF. CDR3 in DNA: TGTGCCAGCAGTGGGACTAGTTCGAATGAGCAGTTCTTC.

This clonotype was observed a few times. V and J are TRBV2 and TRBJ1-1, with D uncertain. The CDR3 extends over 13 amino acids. Per germline, CDR1 SNHLY and CDR2 FYNNEI. V was clipped by 7 bases and J by 2 bases, with 11 bases between them. The CDR3 DNA reads as TGTGCCAGCAACGTGGATAGAAACACTGAAGCTTTCTTT. Its protein product is CASNVDRNTEAFF. Drawing the rest from reference TRBV2 and TRBJ1-1, the complete variable domain is EPEVTQTPSHQVTQMGQEVILRCVPISNHLYFYWYRQILGQKVEFLVSFYNNEISEKSEIFDDQFSVERPDGSNFTLKIRSTKLEDSAMYFCASNVDRNTEAFFGQGTRLTVV.

The rearrangement uses TRBV2 and TRBJ1-2, with a tentative D call TRBD1 (5 bases). The CDR3 is made up of 14 amino acids. Germline values: CDR1 SNHLY, CDR2 FYNNEI. Trimming stripped 4 bases from V and 6 bases from J, with 15 bases between. Written as DNA, the CDR3 is TGTGCCAGCAGTGTAAGGGCACAGGTGAATGGCTACACCTTC. Translated, it gives CASSVRAQVNGYTF. Full variable domain (outside the CDR3, taken from reference TRBV2 and TRBJ1-2): EPEVTQTPSHQVTQMGQEVILRCVPISNHLYFYWYRQILGQKVEFLVSFYNNEISEKSEIFDDQFSVERPDGSNFTLKIRSTKLEDSAMYFCASSVRAQVNGYTFGSGTRLTVV.

This clonotype was recorded a few times. CDR3 amino acids: CASSLVSDKLRDEQFF. In DNA form, the CDR3 reads TGTGCCAGCAGCTTGGTTTCTGACAAACTTCGGGATGAGCAGTTCTTC. This chain joins TRBV5-6 and TRBJ2-1; no reliable D call. There are 16 residues in the CDR3. Trimming removed 0 bases at V and 8 bases at J, with 18 bases between. Looked up from germline, CDR1 is SGHDT and CDR2 is YYEEEE.

The CDR3 spells CSAMETSYNEQFF. Here the CDR3 DNA reads TGCAGTGCTATGGAGACCTCCTACAATGAGCAGTTCTTC. The V call is TRBV20-1, the J call TRBJ2-1; D is unclear. Trimming shortened V by 4 bases and J by 0 bases, and 7 bases separated the two germline ends. This CDR3 comprises 13 residues. The V gene's germline CDR1 is DFQATT and CDR2 SNEGSKA (reference sequence).

The V call is TRBV4-2, the J call TRBJ2-5; the D is unclear. Germline V gene data show CDR1 as LGHNA and CDR2 as YNFKEQ. This CDR3 has 15 amino acids. V was pared by 0 bases and J by 4 bases, with 12 bases between. The CDR3, as DNA: TGTGCCAGCAGCCAAGAGAAGACAAGAGGAGAGACCCAGTACTTC. This codes for CASSQEKTRGETQYF.

A few counts support this clonotype. The chain is built from TRBV5-4 and TRBJ2-7; no clear D gene. Germline loops: CDR1 SGHNT, CDR2 YYREEE (reference sequence). The CDR3 spans 13 residues. Trimming removed 3 bases at V and 0 bases at J, with 7 bases between. CDR3 nucleotides: TGTGCCAGCAGCTCCGACAACTCCTACGAGCAGTACTTC. Protein sequence: CASSSDNSYEQYF.

This clonotype was counted a few times. The chain recombines TRBV19 with TRBJ2-1; 10 bases fit TRBD2. V lost 4 bases to trimming and J lost 2 bases; unmatched junction nucleotides: 5. CDR3 length: 16 residues. The germline gives CDR1 LNHDA, CDR2 SQIVND (reference sequence). CDR3: CASSKLAGLTYNEQFF. CDR3 sequence (DNA): TGTGCCAGTAGTAAACTAGCGGGGCTTACCTACAATGAGCAGTTCTTC.

The DNA of the CDR3 is TGTGCCAGCAGTTACGACAGGGAACTTGAAGCTTTCTTT. Translated: CASSYDRELEAFF. The genes are TRBV12-3 or TRBV12-4 and TRBJ1-1; 7 bases fit TRBD1. The CDR3 has 13 residues. Germline trimming cut 4 bases from V and 7 bases from J; bases unmatched to any gene: 6.

The chain recombines TRBV7-2 with TRBJ1-2; D is uncertain. V was pared by 1 base and J by 7 bases, with 13 bases between. Germline V gene lookup returns CDR1 SGHTA and CDR2 FQGNSA. The CDR3 length is 14 residues. The CDR3 sequence: CASSLESGVRGYTF. CDR3 sequence (DNA): TGTGCCAGCAGCTTAGAGTCCGGGGTCCGTGGCTACACCTTC.

This clonotype was detected only a few times. The gene calls are TRBV6-5 and TRBJ2-1; D is possibly TRBD1 (6 bases). V lost 6 bases, J lost 8 bases, and 11 bases lay in between. The germline V gene encodes CDR1 MNHEY and CDR2 SVGAGI. The CDR3 contains 12 residues. The CDR3 region is CASSPGVDEQFF. CDR3 DNA: TGTGCCAGCAGCCCAGGGGTCGATGAGCAGTTCTTC.

This clonotype was detected a few times. The chain couples TRBV5-4 to TRBJ1-1; 8 bases fit TRBD1. V gave up 4 bases and J gave up 3 bases; unmatched junction bases: 8. Germline-derived CDR1 and CDR2 are SGHNT and YYREEE (reference sequence). The CDR3 is 15 residues long. The DNA of the CDR3 is TGTGCCAGCAGCATCAGGACAGGGATAGACACTGAAGCTTTCTTT. Translated, it gives CASSIRTGIDTEAFF.

The sample holds a few counts of this clonotype. This chain joins TRBV27 and TRBJ1-2; D remains ambiguous. The V and J ends lost 8 bases and 3 bases respectively, with 16 bases between them. This CDR3 is built from 14 residues. Germline CDR1 MNHEY, CDR2 SMNVEV (reference sequence). CDR3 nucleotide sequence: TGTGCCAGCGCTCCTCGAGGGAGGGACTATGGCTACACCTTC. It specifies CASAPRGRDYGYTF.